Each of the 17 T cell receptor beta chains below was sequenced from the same sample in a study of T cell repertoires in cytomegalovirus infection. No antigen has been identified for these receptors. Each CDR3 protein gets one entry after TCRdb re-called the reads with MiXCR. The sample lists approximately 260,000 distinct CDR3 sequences; under 25% were seen once. This specimen consisted of cultured PBMCs, obtained from culture after CMV antigen stimulation. These receptor sequences come from a human donor in good health (CMV status not recorded). Some clones in this sample may be carry-over from other donors' samples.

This rearrangement joins TRBV7-9 to TRBJ2-3; D uncertain. This CDR3 spans 13 amino acids. Trimming left V 5 bases short and J 7 bases short, with 13 bases between. Germline CDR1 and CDR2: SEHNR and FQNEAQ (reference sequence). CDR3 residues: CASSERAPYTQYF. Written as DNA, the CDR3 is TGTGCCAGCAGCGAACGGGCTCCGTATACGCAGTATTTT. Complete variable domain (other parts from reference TRBV7-9 and TRBJ2-3): DTGVSQNPRHKITKRGQNVTFRCDPISEHNRLYWYRQTLGQGPEFLTYFQNEAQLEKSRLLSDRFSAERPKGSFSTLEIQRTEQGDSAMYLCASSERAPYTQYFGPGTRLTVL.

The chain joins TRBV12-5 to TRBJ2-1, with D possibly being TRBD1 or TRBD2 (6 bases each). The length of the CDR3 is 13 residues. Trimming cost V 0 bases and J 7 bases, with 7 bases left between them. Germline values: CDR1 LGHNT, CDR2 FRNRAP. CDR3 sequence (DNA): TGTGCTAGTGGTTTGGTAGGGGGGAATGAGCAGTTCTTC. Residues: CASGLVGGNEQFF.

This clonotype was counted at least ten times. The chain carries TRBV7-6 and TRBJ1-1; perhaps TRBD1 as D (5 bases). The germline V gene has CDR1 SGHVS and CDR2 FNYEAQ. The CDR3 extends over 16 amino acids. With 1 base removed from V and 3 bases from J, the gap between germline ends came to 15 bases. The CDR3 here is CASSLVPGLRDTEAFF. Here the CDR3 DNA reads TGTGCCAGCAGCTTAGTCCCGGGGCTGCGGGACACTGAAGCTTTCTTT.

This clonotype was counted a few times. DNA of the CDR3: TGTGCCAGCAGGCGGGAAGGAACAGGGGCAACTGAAGCTTTCTTT. It is translated as CASRREGTGATEAFF. The gene calls are TRBV6-1 and TRBJ1-1, with 7 nucleotides matching TRBD1. There are 15 residues in the CDR3. Per germline, CDR1 MNHNS and CDR2 SASEGT. The V segment lost 6 bases and the J segment 5 bases; nucleotides outside the gene matches: 12.

On this clonotype itself: It may be a read error: a sequence one base away is much more abundant. The chain has TRBV5-1 and TRBJ2-3; 9 nucleotides agree with TRBD2. The length of the CDR3 is 15 residues. In germline, CDR1 is SGHRS, CDR2 YFSETQ. CDR3 nucleotides: TGCGTCAGCAGCATTAGCGGGAGATTCGCAGATACGCAGTATTTT. Encoded protein: CVSSISGRFADTQYF.

J is TRBJ1-6 and V is TRBV20-1, with 7 bases identical to TRBD1. Per the germline V gene, CDR1 is DFQATT and CDR2 is SNEGSKA (reference sequence). The CDR3 length is 15 residues. Germline trimming cut 3 bases from V and 9 bases from J; bases unmatched to any gene: 11. CDR3 sequence: CSASLPGQVVSPLHF. In DNA form, the CDR3 reads TGCAGTGCTAGTCTCCCCGGACAGGTTGTTTCACCCCTCCACTTT.

This rearrangement joins TRBV6-1 to TRBJ2-1; D possibly matches TRBD1 or TRBD2 (5 bases each). Trimming removed 6 bases from V and 4 bases from J, with 10 bases in between. This CDR3 region has 13 residues. Germline lookup yields CDR1 MNHNS and CDR2 SASEGT. The CDR3 DNA sequence: TGTGCCAGCAGGAGGGACGGTTACAATGAGCAGTTCTTC. It encodes CASRRDGYNEQFF.

This clonotype was counted many times. The chain is built from TRBV27 and TRBJ2-5; D is possibly TRBD2 (5 bases). The germline V gene encodes CDR1 MNHEY and CDR2 SMNVEV (reference sequence). The CDR3 contains 14 residues. V dropped 2 bases and J dropped 7 bases, with 14 bases sitting between them. The chain's CDR3 is CASSLVAGMGTQYF. The CDR3 nucleotides read TGTGCCAGCAGTTTAGTTGCGGGTATGGGGACCCAGTACTTC.

The chain carries TRBV11-2 and TRBJ2-3; D is uncertain. V lost 2 bases and J 6 bases, leaving 6 bases between the germline ends. Germline lookup yields CDR1 SGHAT and CDR2 FQNNGV. CDR3 size: 12 residues. The CDR3 region has the DNA TGTGCCAGCAGCTTACACCCCGATACGCAGTATTTT. Translating it yields CASSLHPDTQYF.

V gene TRBV5-1 combines with J gene TRBJ2-3; D may match TRBD1 or TRBD2 (5 bases each). The ends were cut back, 0 bases at V and 0 bases at J, with 14 bases in the middle. The germline V gene encodes CDR1 SGHRS and CDR2 YFSETQ. The CDR3 has 17 amino acids. CDR3 loop: CASSLELSGTSTDTQYF. CDR3 nucleotide sequence: TGCGCCAGCAGCTTGGAACTTTCCGGGACGAGCACAGATACGCAGTATTTT.

The chain recombines TRBV12-3 or TRBV12-4 with TRBJ2-2; 7 bases are a match to TRBD2. Unmatched junction bases numbered 10, after V lost 6 bases and J lost 0 bases. This CDR3 has 17 residues. The CDR3 DNA follows: TGTGCCAGCAGGAGCGGGACCGGACTACCGAACACCGGGGAGCTGTTTTTT. Encoded protein: CASRSGTGLPNTGELFF.

V is TRBV5-5 and J is TRBJ2-1; the match to TRBD1 covers 9 bases. V trimming: 1 base; J trimming: 1 base; junction bases outside the gene matches: 6. The CDR3 covers 17 residues. Germline-derived CDR1 and CDR2 are SGHKS and YYEKEE (reference sequence). The CDR3 DNA reads as TGTGCCAGCAGCTTGAGGGACAGGGTTTTTTCCTACAATGAGCAGTTCTTC. Its translation is CASSLRDRVFSYNEQFF. Filled out from reference TRBV5-5 and TRBJ2-1, the complete variable domain reads DAGVTQSPTHLIKTRGQQVTLRCSPISGHKSVSWYQQVLGQGPQFIFQYYEKEERGRGNFPDRFSARQFPNYSSELNVNALLLGDSALYLCASSLRDRVFSYNEQFFGPGTRLTVL.

This chain connects TRBV19 to TRBJ1-1, with D maybe TRBD1 (6 bases). CDR3 length: 15 residues. The germline V and J ends were trimmed by 4 bases and 1 base, with 13 bases remaining between them. The germline V gene encodes CDR1 LNHDA and CDR2 SQIVND (reference sequence). In nucleotides, the CDR3 is TGTGCCAGTAGTACGACCGGGACACCGAACACTGAAGCTTTCTTT. Encoded protein: CASSTTGTPNTEAFF.

This clonotype showed up many times. The chain links TRBV28 to TRBJ2-4; TRBD2 is a possible D gene (6 bases). This CDR3 has 14 residues. Trimming removed 3 bases from V and 4 bases from J, with 10 bases in between. Germline CDR1 reads MDHEN; CDR2 reads SYDVKM. CDR3 protein: CASSLEGMKNIQYF. In DNA form, the CDR3 reads TGTGCCAGCAGTTTGGAGGGGATGAAAAACATTCAGTACTTC.

V is TRBV9 and J is TRBJ2-1; 9 bases align to TRBD2. Trimming cost V 0 bases and J 2 bases; bases outside gene matches: 3. CDR1 and CDR2 from the germline V gene are SGDLS and YYNGEE. CDR3 length: 16 amino acids. CDR3 residues: CASSVGAGGTYNEQFF. CDR3 nucleotide sequence: TGTGCCAGCAGCGTAGGAGCGGGAGGAACCTACAATGAGCAGTTCTTC.

This clonotype was found a few times. V and J are TRBV5-4 and TRBJ1-1; TRBD1 is a possible D gene (6 bases). The V end lost 6 bases, the J end lost 4 bases, and 13 bases lay between the germline ends. CDR1 and CDR2 (germline): SGHNT, YYREEE (reference sequence). The CDR3 contains 13 residues. The CDR3 bases are TGTGCCAGCACCAAGAGGGGGTTCACTGAAGCTTTCTTT. It translates to CASTKRGFTEAFF. Looking up the rest from reference TRBV5-4 and TRBJ1-1 gives the full variable domain: ETGVTQSPTHLIKTRGQQVTLRCSSQSGHNTVSWYQQALGQGPQFIFQYYREEENGRGNFPPRFSGLQFPNYSSELNVNALELDDSALYLCASTKRGFTEAFFGQGTRLTVV.

This clonotype turned up a few times. The rearrangement uses TRBV29-1 and TRBJ1-1, with D tentatively TRBD1 (6 bases). The CDR3 consists of 13 residues. V was shortened by 5 bases and J by 3 bases, with 13 bases between the two germline ends. Germline values: CDR1 SQVTM, CDR2 ANQGSEA. The CDR3 DNA reads TGCAGCGTTTCGGACAGAGGATACACTGAAGCTTTCTTT. Translated, it gives CSVSDRGYTEAFF.